Listed below are T cell receptor beta chains from one sample, sequenced in a study of T cells in Graves' hyperthyroidism and ophthalmopathy. TCRdb used MiXCR to reprocess the multiplex PCR reads, holding one entry per CDR3 protein. Counted here are about 270,000 distinct CDR3 sequences, roughly 22% occurring once; the ten biggest clones make up 64%. The sample was blood. Receptors were obtained from a man younger than 45 with Graves' ophthalmopathy. Each CDR3 is given without its conserved first and last residue. The D gene is left open where the match is weak.

V gene: TRBV19; D gene: NA; CDR3 protein: ASSNSRIGGQSSYEQY
V gene: TRBV30; D gene: NA; CDR3 protein: AWSVRGKDEAF
V gene: TRBV30; D gene: TRBD2; CDR3 protein: AWNSGRPFSSYNEQF
V gene: TRBV29-1; D gene: NA; CDR3 protein: SVEWGDRGYNEQF
V gene: TRBV5-1; D gene: TRBD1; CDR3 protein: ASRGGEDRGRRGTEAF
V gene: TRBV11-3; D gene: NA; CDR3 protein: ASSLVANGYTEAF
V gene: TRBV7-8; D gene: NA; CDR3 protein: ASKGSANEKLF
V gene: TRBV30; D gene: NA; CDR3 protein: AWSTPPGAQY
V gene: TRBV20-1; D gene: NA; CDR3 protein: SAMLSGTDTQY
V gene: TRBV6-5; D gene: NA; CDR3 protein: ASSFTTGRYEQY
V gene: TRBV5-5; D gene: NA; CDR3 protein: ASSQSLGNNEKLF
V gene: TRBV6-4; D gene: TRBD1; CDR3 protein: ASSSGGGTDTQY
V gene: TRBV7-9; D gene: NA; CDR3 protein: ASSTSGAGGYT
V gene: TRBV18; D gene: TRBD1; CDR3 protein: ASSPRQGKYTGEPF
V gene: TRBV5-1; D gene: NA; CDR3 protein: ASRVAASYEQY
V gene: TRBV9; D gene: NA; CDR3 protein: ASSAGLALRETQY
V gene: TRBV29-1; D gene: TRBD2; CDR3 protein: SGSLAGGVTDTQY
V gene: TRBV20-1; D gene: TRBD1; CDR3 protein: SAHGTGFYEQY
V gene: TRBV12-3/TRBV12-4; D gene: NA; CDR3 protein: ASSTSTQPQH
V gene: TRBV28; D gene: TRBD2; CDR3 protein: ASSTPAGTSDKISYNEQF
V gene: TRBV20-1; D gene: TRBD2; CDR3 protein: SARGLAGGDYNEQF
V gene: TRBV5-5; D gene: TRBD2; CDR3 protein: ASSRTSPEFEQF
V gene: TRBV5-1; D gene: NA; CDR3 protein: ASSLAGSGHTEAF
V gene: TRBV4-1; D gene: NA; CDR3 protein: ASSHGRGNTEAF
V gene: TRBV5-7; D gene: TRBD2; CDR3 protein: ASSWRFLAGYNEQF
V gene: TRBV5-1; D gene: TRBD2; CDR3 protein: ASSLVAAGGYEQF
V gene: TRBV18; D gene: NA; CDR3 protein: ASSRLKQEVNTEAF
V gene: TRBV10-1; D gene: NA; CDR3 protein: ASSESGPGKQF
V gene: TRBV15; D gene: NA; CDR3 protein: ATSRGGYRANEQY
V gene: TRBV7-9; D gene: NA; CDR3 protein: ASSLSSYSNQPQH
V gene: TRBV5-1; D gene: NA; CDR3 protein: ASSLQGTSYEQY
V gene: TRBV6-1; D gene: TRBD2; CDR3 protein: ASSEGLASTDTQY
V gene: TRBV6-1; D gene: NA; CDR3 protein: ASSPPQQQETQY
V gene: TRBV5-5; D gene: TRBD2; CDR3 protein: ASSLVGGAYNEQF
V gene: TRBV10-3; D gene: NA; CDR3 protein: AIRSMAEAF
V gene: TRBV19; D gene: NA; CDR3 protein: ASSISQGNQPQH
V gene: TRBV10-3; D gene: TRBD2; CDR3 protein: AISGPGTSGNEQF
V gene: TRBV28; D gene: NA; CDR3 protein: ASRPTGLLTF
V gene: TRBV28; D gene: NA; CDR3 protein: ASSLAQGDSQPQH
V gene: TRBV28; D gene: NA; CDR3 protein: ASETAPYEQY